The next 3 T cell receptor beta chains were all read from a single sample in a study of cytomegalovirus exposure and HLA in healthy donors. PCR employed 60 Vbeta and 13 Jbeta primers. TCRdb's copy holds only in-frame clones and misses some; the assay was immunoSEQ multiplex PCR. Its table records 55,000 or so clones. The sequencing input was PBMCs. These receptors were taken from a woman in her 30s in good health and CMV-seropositive.

The V call is TRBV25-1, the J call TRBJ2-3; D not certain. Germline CDR1 is MGHDK and CDR2 is SYGVNS. The CDR3 is 15 amino acids. The V end was cut by 2 bases, the J end by 3 bases, with 12 bases between. CDR3 in DNA: TGTGCCAGCAGTGAAGTTTACGGCGGAACAGATACGCAGTATTTT. Its protein product is CASSEVYGGTDTQYF.

This rearrangement joins TRBV19 to TRBJ2-3, with D possibly matching TRBD2 (7 bases). The CDR3 runs 11 residues. Germline V gene lookup returns CDR1 LNHDA and CDR2 SQIVND (reference sequence). The V and J ends lost 1 base and 14 bases respectively, with 10 bases between them. CDR3 protein: CASSIAGGLYF. CDR3 nucleotide sequence: TGTGCCAGTAGTATAGCGGGGGGCCTGTATTTT.

The chain links TRBV6-5 to TRBJ1-1; TRBD1 agrees at 8 bases. This CDR3 is built from 13 residues. Germline loops: CDR1 MNHEY, CDR2 SVGAGI. The V segment lost 5 bases and the J segment 8 bases; nucleotides outside the gene matches: 7. The CDR3 sequence is CASSTYRGGEAFF. CDR3 nucleotides: TGTGCCAGCAGTACATACAGGGGGGGGGAAGCTTTCTTT.